The rows below give T cell receptor beta chains drawn from one sample of a study of shared clonotypes between healthy human individuals. The protocol was immunoSEQ multiplex PCR, while the TCRdb copy is restricted to in-frame clones and leaves out a portion. The profile shows 1,500,000 or so clones, approximately 98.5% of them singletons. The sequenced sample was naive CD4+ T cells sorted from blood. The receptors here all came from a young man in good health. The CDR3 runs from the conserved cysteine through the conserved F or W. D genes are given only for firm matches. Rows give clone size only sometimes, using once, few, many, or a class for an expanded clone.

v_gene	d_gene	abundance	j_gene	CDR3aa	CDR3nt
TRBV4-1	-	once	TRBJ2-7	CASSQDAVFSYEQYF	TGCGCCAGCAGCCAAGACGCGGTTTTCTCCTACGAGCAGTACTTC
TRBV18	-	-	TRBJ2-7	CASSPAQVYEQYF	TGTGCCAGCTCACCAGCACAAGTCTACGAGCAGTACTTC
TRBV27	-	once	TRBJ2-5	CASSARTAVQETQYF	TGTGCCAGCAGTGCCCGAACAGCGGTCCAAGAGACCCAGTACTTC
TRBV5-1	-	-	TRBJ2-7	CASSLVTGTSRAYEQYF	TGCGCCAGCAGCTTAGTGACCGGGACCTCTCGAGCCTACGAGCAGTACTTC
TRBV2	TRBD1	-	TRBJ2-7	CASKGQGVPGYEQYF	TGTGCCAGCAAGGGACAGGGAGTCCCCGGCTACGAGCAGTACTTC
TRBV6-5	-	-	TRBJ2-3	CASSYGQTNTDTQYF	TGTGCCAGCAGTTACGGACAGACTAACACAGATACGCAGTATTTT
TRBV7-9	-	-	TRBJ1-5	CASGDLNQPQHF	TGTGCCAGCGGGGACCTAAATCAGCCCCAGCATTTT
TRBV18	-	-	TRBJ2-1	CASSPQQYNEQFF	TGTGCCAGCTCACCACAACAGTACAATGAGCAGTTCTTC
TRBV18	-	-	TRBJ2-2	CASSPRADTGELFF	TGTGCCAGCTCACCAAGAGCAGACACCGGGGAGCTGTTTTTT
TRBV9	-	-	TRBJ1-5	CASSGHHRSCSQPQHF	TGTGCCAGCAGTGGTCACCACAGGTCTTGTAGTCAGCCCCAGCATTTT
TRBV5-1	TRBD1	-	TRBJ2-7	CASSPGQGASIYEQYF	TGCGCCAGCAGCCCTGGACAGGGGGCGTCTATCTACGAGCAGTACTTC
TRBV5-4	TRBD1	-	TRBJ1-1	CASQKNRGTVNTEAFF	TGTGCCAGCCAGAAAAACAGGGGGACGGTGAACACTGAAGCTTTCTTT
TRBV18	-	-	TRBJ2-1	CASSPLGGESLGEQFF	TGTGCCAGCTCACCACTCGGGGGAGAGAGTTTAGGTGAGCAGTTCTTC
TRBV11-2	-	once	TRBJ2-7	CASSLRQGEQYF	TGTGCCAGCAGCTTGAGGCAGGGTGAGCAGTACTTC
TRBV5-1	-	-	TRBJ2-1	CASSSSLAGHDNEQFF	TGCGCCAGCAGCTCCTCGTTGGCGGGACACGACAATGAGCAGTTCTTC
TRBV5-4	-	-	TRBJ1-2	CASSTVTEYGYTF	TGTGCCAGCAGCACGGTTACAGAATATGGCTACACCTTC
TRBV7-9	TRBD2	-	TRBJ2-7	CASVSGTSGVKAYEQYF	TGTGCCAGCGTGAGCGGGACTAGCGGGGTCAAAGCCTACGAGCAGTACTTC
TRBV6-1	-	once	TRBJ2-1	CASSVIGNEQFF	TGTGCCAGCAGCGTAATTGGCAATGAGCAGTTCTTC
TRBV5-4	-	once	TRBJ2-7	CASSPTSGTSSYEQYF	TGTGCCAGCAGCCCAACAAGCGGGACAAGCTCCTACGAGCAGTACTTC
TRBV7-9	-	-	TRBJ1-4	CASSSGGKEKLFF	TGTGCCAGCAGCTCAGGCGGCAAAGAAAAACTGTTTTTT
TRBV28	-	-	TRBJ2-1	CASSLLGRQQFF	TGTGCCAGCAGTTTGCTAGGCCGTCAGCAGTTCTTC
TRBV9	TRBD2	-	TRBJ2-2	CASSVAASGSHGGELFF	TGTGCCAGCAGCGTAGCTGCTAGCGGGAGTCATGGTGGGGAGCTGTTTTTT
TRBV27	-	-	TRBJ2-3	CASSLYPEPDTQYF	TGTGCCAGCAGCCTTTACCCGGAGCCAGATACGCAGTATTTT
TRBV5-6	-	-	TRBJ2-3	CASSITYKDTQYF	TGTGCCAGCAGCATAACCTACAAGGATACGCAGTATTTT
TRBV30	-	-	TRBJ1-1	CAWTVGGPEAFF	TGTGCCTGGACCGTAGGGGGGCCTGAAGCTTTCTTT
TRBV5-6	TRBD1	-	TRBJ1-5	CASSFGQGDQPQHF	TGTGCCAGCAGCTTTGGTCAGGGGGATCAGCCCCAGCATTTT